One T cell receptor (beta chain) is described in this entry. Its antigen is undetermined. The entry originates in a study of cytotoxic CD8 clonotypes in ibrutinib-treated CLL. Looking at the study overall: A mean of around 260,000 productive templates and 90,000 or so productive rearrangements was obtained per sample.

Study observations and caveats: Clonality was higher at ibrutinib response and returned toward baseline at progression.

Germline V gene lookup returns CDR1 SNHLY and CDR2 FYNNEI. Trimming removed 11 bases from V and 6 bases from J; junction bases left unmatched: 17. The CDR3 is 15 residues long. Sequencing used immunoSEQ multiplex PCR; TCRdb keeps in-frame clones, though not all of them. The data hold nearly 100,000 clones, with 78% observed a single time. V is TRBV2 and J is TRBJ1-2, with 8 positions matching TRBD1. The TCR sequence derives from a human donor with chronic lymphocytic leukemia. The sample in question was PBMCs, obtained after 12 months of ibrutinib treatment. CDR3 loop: CAAERTGRLVDGYTF. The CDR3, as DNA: TGTGCCGCTGAGAGGACAGGGCGCCTTGTCGATGGCTACACCTTC.